These 12 T cell receptor beta chains were sequenced from one sample in a study of spatial heterogeneity in lung cancer. TCRdb re-analysed the 5' RACE reads in MiXCR, keeping a single row per CDR3 protein. Among under 100,000 distinct CDR3 sequences listed, roughly 10% were seen once. Indicated time point: sample taken at primary tumor resection. From tumor, nontumor lung or frozen PBMC, whole RNA was taken unsorted for sequencing. Sequenced here: PBMCs, sampled at surgery. These receptors all come from a male donor with early-stage non-small cell lung cancer.

This clonotype was counted ten times or more. In DNA form, the CDR3 reads TGTGCCACCAGTGAGAGGGACAGGAATAGCAATCAGCCCCAGCATTTT. Protein product: CATSERDRNSNQPQHF. The chain is built from TRBV24-1 and TRBJ1-5; 8 positions agree with TRBD1. This CDR3 comprises 16 residues. The ends lost 4 bases at V and 0 bases at J; junction bases unmatched: 4. Germline CDR1 reads KGHDR; CDR2 reads SFDVKD.

The rearrangement links TRBV4-3 to TRBJ1-3; no clear D. In germline, CDR1 is LGHNA, CDR2 YSLEER. The CDR3 has 17 amino acids. Trimming took off 1 base at V and 0 bases at J, with 13 bases between the two ends. The DNA for the CDR3 is TGCGCCAGCAGCCAAGTTGGCCCCTGGAGCTCTGGAAACACCATATATTTT. It codes for CASSQVGPWSSGNTIYF.

This clonotype was detected ten times or more. The rearrangement links TRBV11-2 to TRBJ1-6, with TRBD1 identical over 9 bases. Germline CDR1 and CDR2: SGHAT and FQNNGV. J lost 9 bases, V lost 5 bases, and 11 bases had no gene match. The CDR3 spans 16 residues. The CDR3 sequence is CASSVTGTGQGSPLHF. The CDR3 bases are TGTGCCAGCAGCGTGACCGGGACAGGGCAGGGTTCACCCCTCCACTTT.

This clonotype was observed a handful of times. This sequence joins TRBV10-3 and TRBJ1-1; no reliable D call. This CDR3 contains 10 residues. Germline assignment: CDR1 ENHRY and CDR2 SYGVKD. With 6 bases removed from V and 3 bases from J, the gap between germline ends came to 2 bases. In DNA form, the CDR3 reads TGTGCCATCAGGGACACTGAAGCTTTCTTT. It yields the protein CAIRDTEAFF.

This rearrangement joins TRBV15 to TRBJ2-3; weak D call: TRBD1 (7 bases). Germline V gene data show CDR1 as LNHNV and CDR2 as YYDKDF (reference sequence). V was shortened by 8 bases and J by 2 bases, with 14 bases between the two germline ends. This CDR3 is built from 14 residues. CDR3 amino acids: CATRRGQYTDTQYF. The CDR3 coding sequence is TGTGCCACCCGGCGGGGACAGTACACAGATACGCAGTATTTT. Using reference TRBV15 and TRBJ2-3 for the parts outside the CDR3, the full variable domain is DAMVIQNPRYQVTQFGKPVTLSCSQTLNHNVMYWYQQKSSQAPKLLFHYYDKDFNNEADTPDNFQSRRPNTSFCFLDIRSPGLGDTAMYLCATRRGQYTDTQYFGPGTRLTVL.

The table lists this clonotype with a few counts. CDR3 DNA: TGTGCCAGCACCGGGGCCGCCCGGGACGAGCAGTACTTC. Encoded protein: CASTGAARDEQYF. The chain employs TRBV28 and TRBJ2-7; D may match TRBD1 or TRBD2 (5 bases each). Trimming stripped 7 bases from V and 5 bases from J, with 15 bases between. The germline gives CDR1 MDHEN, CDR2 SYDVKM. CDR3 length equals 13 residues.

This clonotype was observed at least ten times. V gene TRBV29-1 combines with J gene TRBJ2-5, with D possibly matching TRBD1 (6 bases). The germline V and J ends were trimmed by 1 base and 2 bases, with 11 bases remaining between them. Looked up from germline, CDR1 is SQVTM and CDR2 is ANQGSEA. CDR3 size: 14 residues. CDR3 sequence: CSVEVPGVQETQYF. In nucleotides, the CDR3 is TGCAGCGTTGAAGTTCCAGGGGTTCAAGAGACCCAGTACTTC.

The rearrangement uses TRBV7-3 and TRBJ2-3; D uncertain. This CDR3 region has 14 residues. CDR1 is SGHTA and CDR2 is FQGTGA in the germline V gene. Trimming cost V 2 bases and J 2 bases, with 8 bases left between them. CDR3 sequence reads: CASSLDANTDTQYF. DNA of the CDR3: TGTGCCAGCAGCTTAGACGCCAACACAGATACGCAGTATTTT.

The chain has TRBV7-9 and TRBJ2-5, with 8 bases matching TRBD2. The trim removed 2 bases at V and 3 bases at J, leaving 8 bases unmatched. Per the germline V gene, CDR1 is SEHNR and CDR2 is FQNEAQ (reference sequence). This CDR3 has 16 amino acids. CDR3 DNA sequence: TGTGCCAGCAGCTTAACGCCGGGACTAGGGAAAGAGACCCAGTACTTC. It translates to CASSLTPGLGKETQYF.

This clonotype was seen more than once but under ten times. The chain's CDR3 is CASSPRPGNEQFF. The CDR3 DNA reads TGTGCCAGCAGCCCCCGGCCAGGGAATGAGCAGTTCTTC. This chain uses TRBV7-3 with TRBJ2-1, with D perhaps matching TRBD1 (5 bases). The ends were cut back, 5 bases at V and 7 bases at J, with 12 bases in the middle. This CDR3 contains 13 residues. Per the germline V gene, CDR1 is SGHTA and CDR2 is FQGTGA.

The rearrangement joins TRBV27 to TRBJ2-5, with a weak D call TRBD2 (6 bases). Germline V gene lookup returns CDR1 MNHEY and CDR2 SMNVEV (reference sequence). The CDR3 has 13 amino acids. V was pared by 6 bases and J by 5 bases, with 13 bases between. CDR3 amino acids: CASRLGGTETQYF. As DNA, the CDR3 is TGTGCCAGCAGACTCGGGGGTACGGAGACCCAGTACTTC.

This clonotype was seen repeatedly, ten times or more. The rearrangement links TRBV6-1 to TRBJ2-7; 9 bases are a match to TRBD1. The germline V gene encodes CDR1 MNHNS and CDR2 SASEGT. The V gene end was trimmed by 6 bases and the J gene end by 3 bases; junction bases not matched to a gene: 6. CDR3 length equals 14 residues. The CDR3 reads CASRRDRAGYEQYF. CDR3 in DNA: TGTGCCAGCAGGAGGGACAGGGCGGGCTACGAGCAGTACTTC.